The clone carrying this T cell receptor (beta chain) has at least ten counts. TCRdb recomputed calls from the RT-PCR reads with MiXCR, one row per CDR3 protein. The table records approximately 720,000 distinct CDR3 sequences, approximately 15% of them present only once. Trimming shortened V by 3 bases and J by 5 bases, and 13 bases separated the two germline ends. The CDR3 totals 13 residues. Per the germline V gene, CDR1 is DFQATT and CDR2 is SNEGSKA (reference sequence). The rearrangement uses TRBV20-1 and TRBJ2-5; D is uncertain. The source is a female donor in good health, serving as a healthy control. The sample was memory CD4+ T cells from blood. CDR3 protein: CSARWGIEETQYF. The CDR3 nucleotides are TGCAGTGCTAGGTGGGGAATCGAGGAGACCCAGTACTTC.